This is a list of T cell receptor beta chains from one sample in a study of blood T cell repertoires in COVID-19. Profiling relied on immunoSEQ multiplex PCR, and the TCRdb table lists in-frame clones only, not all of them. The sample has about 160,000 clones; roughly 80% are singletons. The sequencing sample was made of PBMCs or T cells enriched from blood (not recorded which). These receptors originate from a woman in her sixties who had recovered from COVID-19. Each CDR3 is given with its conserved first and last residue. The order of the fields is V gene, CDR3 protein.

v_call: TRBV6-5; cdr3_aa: CASSYVRALSNQPQHF
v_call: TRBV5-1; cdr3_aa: CASMASGTDTQYF
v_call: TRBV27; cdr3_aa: CASSSGVGAEAFF
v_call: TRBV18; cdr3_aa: CASSPPGTSYTADTQYF
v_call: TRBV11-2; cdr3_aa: CASSLGGTKQETQYF
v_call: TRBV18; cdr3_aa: CASSPQAGGPTDTQYF
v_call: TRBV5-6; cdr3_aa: CASSPAAASYGYTF
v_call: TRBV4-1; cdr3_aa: CASSQDRGQPQHF
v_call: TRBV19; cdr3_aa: CASSIASGGRDTQYF
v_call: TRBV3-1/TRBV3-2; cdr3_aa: CASSQRQGPSHNEQFF
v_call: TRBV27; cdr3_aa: CASSLGGQNSPLHF
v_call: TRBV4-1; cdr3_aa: CASSQDRGSGNTIYF
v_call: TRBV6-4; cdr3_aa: CASSPETSGDDEQFF
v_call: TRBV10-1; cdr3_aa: CASSDPSNTEAFF
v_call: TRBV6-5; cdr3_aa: CASSYSRWNYGYTF
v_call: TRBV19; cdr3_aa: CASSIGTAIEAFF
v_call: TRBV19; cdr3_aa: CASSRDGGPGQATYEQYF
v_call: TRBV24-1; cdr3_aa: CATSDRTGSSYNEQFF
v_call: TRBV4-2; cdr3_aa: CASSQDWLGEEDTQYF
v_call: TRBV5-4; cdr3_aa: CASSLGGRDIINYGYTF
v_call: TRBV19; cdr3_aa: CASSSTGFGEKLFF
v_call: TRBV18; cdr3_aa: CASSPPNPGNTEAFF
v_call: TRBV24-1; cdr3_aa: CATSEESSYNEQFF
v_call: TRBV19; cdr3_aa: CASMSQGNTIYF
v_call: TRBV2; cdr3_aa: CASRRDSTGELFF
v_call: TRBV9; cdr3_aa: CASSVLGVFTEAFF
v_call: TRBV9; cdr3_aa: CASSVAGVGTGGNYGYTF
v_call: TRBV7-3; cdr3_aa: CASSLNRAGQNTEAFF
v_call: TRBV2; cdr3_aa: CASSPVPYEKLFF
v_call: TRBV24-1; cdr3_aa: CATSDGRGNEQFF
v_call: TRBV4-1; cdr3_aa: CASSQDSRGTDTQYF
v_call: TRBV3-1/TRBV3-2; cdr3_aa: CASSQEGGWNTEAFF
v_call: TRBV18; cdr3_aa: CASSPGQGNEKLFF
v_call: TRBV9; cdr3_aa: CASSSLEVGGNEQFF
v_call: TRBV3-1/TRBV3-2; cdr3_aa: CASNLRDRGLGEQFF
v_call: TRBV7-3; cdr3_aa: CASSLKATGLYEQYF
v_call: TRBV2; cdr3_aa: CASMGGGAKNIQYF
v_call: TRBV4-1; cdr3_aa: CASSLRDRGEQPQHF
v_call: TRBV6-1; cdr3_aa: CASSDTGGTYEQYF
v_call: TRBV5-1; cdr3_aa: CASSLSSTGGTYEQYF
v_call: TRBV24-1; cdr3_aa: CATSDNKQGLSTDTQYF
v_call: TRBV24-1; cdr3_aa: CATSEWAGPYNEQFF
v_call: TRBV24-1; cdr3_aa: CATSDPIAGQRYNEQFF
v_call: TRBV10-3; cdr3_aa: CAISDGAVSGADTQYF
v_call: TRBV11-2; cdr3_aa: CASSHQDQPQHF
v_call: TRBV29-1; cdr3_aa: CSVDRPGTEDGYTF
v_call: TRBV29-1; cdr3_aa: CSVRSGNTIYF
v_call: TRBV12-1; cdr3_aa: CASSFDQGTGELFF
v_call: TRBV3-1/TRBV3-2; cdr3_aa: CASSPGFTNEKLFF
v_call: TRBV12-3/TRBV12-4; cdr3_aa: CASYQRSNYGYTF
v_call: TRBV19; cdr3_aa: CASSPWTGGYGYTF
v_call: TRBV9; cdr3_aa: CASSVAERGVTYEQYF
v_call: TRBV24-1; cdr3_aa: CATSDSADRVTNQPQHF
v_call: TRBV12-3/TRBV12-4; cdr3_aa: CASSLRGNTEAFF
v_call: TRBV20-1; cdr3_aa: CSARTGYGYTF